Listed here are 31 T cell receptor beta chains from one sample, sequenced in a study of T cell repertoires in cytomegalovirus infection. The antigens of these receptors remain unknown. Each CDR3 protein gets one entry after TCRdb re-called the reads with MiXCR. The sample lists approximately 110,000 distinct CDR3 sequences, around 30% occurring once. The source was CD8+ T cells from cultured PBMCs, collected from culture after CMV antigen stimulation. The receptors come from a human donor in good health (CMV status not recorded). Some clones in this sample may be carry-over from other donors' samples.

This clonotype was counted a few times. The J gene is TRBJ1-2, the V gene TRBV6-5; TRBD1 aligns across 8 bases. Germline CDR1 and CDR2: MNHEY and SVGAGI. This CDR3 has 16 amino acids. V dropped 2 bases and J dropped 2; count of bases not matched to a gene: 7. The CDR3 DNA reads as TGTGCCAGCAGTTACAGCCGACAGGGGCGCAACTATGGCTACACCTTC. Protein: CASSYSRQGRNYGYTF.

This chain uses TRBV4-3 with TRBJ1-2; TRBD1 matches 10 bases. From germline, CDR1 is LGHNA and CDR2 YSLEER. The CDR3 is 15 residues long. V trimming: 1 base; J trimming: 3 bases; junction bases outside the gene matches: 2. CDR3 in amino acids: CASSQGTGGDYGYTF. The DNA of the CDR3 is TGCGCCAGCAGCCAAGGGACAGGGGGGGACTATGGCTACACCTTC.

Only a few counts were recorded for this clonotype. The chain employs TRBV12-3 or TRBV12-4 and TRBJ1-2, with TRBD1 identical over 7 bases. This CDR3 contains 16 residues. J lost 4 bases, V lost 5 bases, and 13 bases had no gene match. The CDR3 DNA is TGTGCCAGCAGTCCGACGGGGGGGACAGAGATCTATGGCTACACCTTC. Residues: CASSPTGGTEIYGYTF.

This clonotype came up a few times. The chain couples TRBV29-1 to TRBJ2-2; D might be TRBD1 or TRBD2, each matching 5 bases. V lost 3 bases and J lost 6, with 8 bases in between. This CDR3 has 12 residues. The germline V gene has CDR1 SQVTM and CDR2 ANQGSEA. CDR3: CSVERGAGELFF. In DNA form, the CDR3 reads TGCAGCGTTGAGAGGGGTGCCGGGGAGCTGTTTTTT.

There are many counts of this clonotype. The rearrangement uses TRBV7-6 and TRBJ2-5; D not resolved. Germline V gene data show CDR1 as SGHVS and CDR2 as FNYEAQ. Trimming took 6 bases from V and 1 from J, leaving 9 bases between them. This CDR3 has 13 amino acids. The CDR3 spells CASRSVPQETQYF. DNA of the CDR3: TGTGCCAGCAGATCAGTTCCCCAAGAGACCCAGTACTTC.

Only a few counts were recorded for this clonotype. The V call is TRBV7-2, the J call TRBJ1-1, with 10 positions matching TRBD1. Trimming removed 1 base from V and 6 bases from J; junction bases left unmatched: 5. The length of the CDR3 is 15 residues. Per germline, CDR1 SGHTA and CDR2 FQGNSA. CDR3 protein: CASSLEGTGDPEAFF. The CDR3, as DNA: TGTGCCAGCAGCTTAGAGGGGACAGGGGATCCTGAAGCTTTCTTT.

The V and J genes are TRBV23-1 and TRBJ2-7; D tentatively reads TRBD1 or TRBD2 (5 bases each). TRBV23-1 is reported as an ORF; its role is uncertain. V lost 10 bases and J lost 7, with 20 bases in between. The length of the CDR3 is 13 residues. The CDR3 region has the DNA TGCGCCATCGCACCGGGACCGCGGCGGGAGCAGTACTTC. This translates into CAIAPGPRREQYF.

In its sample, this clonotype was seen a few times. V gene TRBV5-5 combines with J gene TRBJ1-3; no reliable D call. Germline CDR1 is SGHKS and CDR2 is YYEKEE (reference sequence). The CDR3 length is 14 residues. Trimming took off 2 bases at V and 0 bases at J, with 6 bases between the two ends. The CDR3, as DNA: TGTGCCAGCAGCTTTCTCGGCTCTGGAAACACCATATATTTT. It specifies CASSFLGSGNTIYF.

The rearrangement joins TRBV7-4 to TRBJ2-1; tentatively, D is TRBD1 (7 bases). This CDR3 comprises 18 residues. Trimming took off 1 base at V and 7 bases at J, with 23 bases between the two ends. Germline V lookup: CDR1 SGHVT, CDR2 SQSDAQ. The CDR3 spells CASSLEWGVGTDRNEQFF. The CDR3, as DNA: TGTGCCAGCAGCTTAGAGTGGGGGGTCGGGACAGACCGTAATGAGCAGTTCTTC. Full variable domain (outside the CDR3, taken from reference TRBV7-4 and TRBJ2-1): GAGVSQSPRYKVAKRGRDVALRCDSISGHVTLYWYRQTLGQGSEVLTYSQSDAQRDKSGRPSGRFSAERPERSVSTLKIQRTEQGDSAVYLCASSLEWGVGTDRNEQFFGPGTRLTVL.

This clonotype was recorded a few times. CDR3 loop: CASSSTLLQPQHF. The CDR3 DNA follows: TGTGCCAGCAGTTCGACCCTACTTCAGCCCCAGCATTTT. The chain combines TRBV6-2 or TRBV6-3 with TRBJ1-5; no reliable D call. Between the trimmed V and J ends, which lost 4 bases and 6 bases, there was a span of 10 bases. The V gene's germline CDR1 is MNHEY and CDR2 SVGEGT. The CDR3 has 13 amino acids.

This clonotype was counted a single time. V usage is TRBV5-5 and J usage is TRBJ2-1, with 9 nucleotides matching TRBD1. Germline trimming cut 0 bases from V and 6 bases from J; bases unmatched to any gene: 4. Germline CDR1 and CDR2: SGHKS and YYEKEE (reference sequence). The CDR3 is made up of 15 amino acids. The CDR3, as DNA: TGTGCCAGCAGCTTGGGGGACAGGGTAATCAATGAGCAGTTCTTC. As protein: CASSLGDRVINEQFF.

This chain connects TRBV27 to TRBJ2-3; TRBD2 agrees at 12 bases. V lost 3 bases and J lost 0; bases outside the gene matches: 7. Germline V lookup: CDR1 MNHEY, CDR2 SMNVEV (reference sequence). The CDR3 totals 18 residues. The DNA for the CDR3 is TGTGCCAGCAGTTTGTACCAACTAGCGGGGGGAAGCACAGATACGCAGTATTTT. Its protein product is CASSLYQLAGGSTDTQYF.

The genes are TRBV20-1 and TRBJ2-6; tentative D call: TRBD2 (7 bases). CDR1 DFQATT and CDR2 SNEGSKA come from the germline V gene (reference sequence). This CDR3 has 18 amino acids. Between the trimmed V and J ends, which lost 6 bases and 1 base, there was a span of 22 bases. CDR3 in amino acids: CSAPEGGASISGANVLTF. The CDR3 region has the DNA TGCAGTGCCCCCGAGGGGGGGGCAAGTATATCTGGGGCCAACGTCCTGACTTTC.

V usage is TRBV27 and J usage is TRBJ2-1; D is unclear. Trimming took 8 bases from V and 6 from J, leaving 5 bases between them. The CDR3 is 10 amino acids. Germline CDR1 is MNHEY and CDR2 is SMNVEV (reference sequence). The CDR3 here is CASGPNEQFF. The CDR3 nucleotides are TGTGCCAGCGGCCCCAATGAGCAGTTCTTC.

This clonotype turned up a few times. This chain links TRBV7-6 with TRBJ2-3; 9 bases are a match to TRBD1. In germline, CDR1 is SGHVS, CDR2 FNYEAQ. The V and J ends lost 4 bases and 4 bases, in that order; junction bases with no gene match: 9. The CDR3 extends over 16 amino acids. The CDR3 loop is CASSSLGQGGADTQYF. CDR3 DNA: TGTGCCAGCAGCTCCCTGGGACAGGGCGGGGCAGATACGCAGTATTTT.

This clonotype was detected only a few times. The chain has TRBV29-1 and TRBJ2-1, with D possibly TRBD1 on 6 matching bases. The germline CDR1 and CDR2 sequences are SQVTM and ANQGSEA. The CDR3 covers 10 residues. Between the trimmed V and J ends, which lost 7 bases and 15 bases, there was a span of 16 bases. The CDR3 protein is CSAGRTEGFF. Written as DNA, the CDR3 is TGCAGCGCTGGGCGGACAGAGGGGTTCTTC.

This clonotype came up many times. The rearrangement uses TRBV7-2 and TRBJ2-3, with D unclear. Germline lookup yields CDR1 SGHTA and CDR2 FQGNSA. CDR3 length: 12 residues. Trimming shortened V by 4 bases and J by 7 bases, and 9 bases separated the two germline ends. This CDR3 is CASSWDQNTQYF. CDR3 bases: TGTGCCAGCAGCTGGGATCAAAATACGCAGTATTTT.

The gene calls are TRBV19 and TRBJ1-1; the D gene is possibly TRBD1 (5 bases). Germline V gives CDR1 LNHDA, CDR2 SQIVND (reference sequence). The CDR3 contains 11 residues. The germline V and J ends were trimmed by 8 bases and 5 bases, with 9 bases remaining between them. The CDR3 nucleotides are TGTGCCAGTGAGGCAGGGACTGAAGCTTTCTTT. This encodes CASEAGTEAFF.

This clonotype was counted many times. The chain links TRBV12-3 or TRBV12-4 to TRBJ2-1; 12 bases map to TRBD2. The CDR3 is made up of 19 amino acids. The V segment lost 3 bases and the J segment 6 bases; nucleotides outside the gene matches: 15. The CDR3 is CASSFLLTHLAGGLNEQFF. CDR3 nucleotides: TGTGCCAGCAGTTTCCTATTAACCCATCTAGCGGGGGGGCTCAATGAGCAGTTCTTC.

Ten or more counts support this clonotype. The chain employs TRBV4-1 and TRBJ1-4; D is uncertain. Trimming shortened V by 4 bases and J by 5 bases, and 11 bases separated the two germline ends. This CDR3 contains 14 residues. Germline loops: CDR1 MGHRA, CDR2 YSYEKL. The CDR3 spells CASSRPDRNEKLFF. CDR3 nucleotides: TGCGCCAGCAGCCGCCCGGACCGAAATGAAAAACTGTTTTTT.

This clonotype has ten or more counts. The CDR3 spells CASSPRGDATEAFF. Here the CDR3 DNA reads TGTGCCAGCAGCCCCCGAGGGGACGCCACTGAAGCTTTCTTT. The chain uses TRBV7-9 and TRBJ1-1; D possibly corresponds to TRBD1 (5 bases). This CDR3 is 14 amino acids long. Deletions cut 5 bases from V and 4 bases from J, with 14 bases between. Germline CDR1 and CDR2: SEHNR and FQNEAQ (reference sequence).

This clonotype was detected many times. The V gene is TRBV7-3, the J gene TRBJ1-1; the D gene is possibly TRBD1 (6 bases). The length of the CDR3 is 14 residues. V was clipped by 6 bases and J by 3 bases, with 14 bases between them. Germline V CDR1 and CDR2: SGHTA, FQGTGA. CDR3 in amino acids: CASRRSGGDTEAFF. The CDR3 coding sequence is TGTGCCAGCAGGCGTAGTGGGGGCGACACTGAAGCTTTCTTT. Variable domain in full (rest from reference TRBV7-3 and TRBJ1-1): GAGVSQTPSNKVTEKGKYVELRCDPISGHTALYWYRQSLGQGPEFLIYFQGTGAADDSGLPNDRFFAVRPEGSVSTLKIQRTERGDSAVYLCASRRSGGDTEAFFGQGTRLTVV.

By frequency in the sample, this clonotype is medium-sized (0.01 to 0.1%). The chain combines TRBV15 with TRBJ2-7; D might be TRBD2 (5 bases). Between the trimmed V and J ends, which lost 0 bases and 1 base, there was a span of 13 bases. Germline loops: CDR1 LNHNV, CDR2 YYDKDF (reference sequence). This CDR3 has 16 residues. The CDR3 DNA sequence: TGTGCCACCAGCAGAGATACGGGCCGGGGATCCTACGAGCAGTACTTC. Amino acids: CATSRDTGRGSYEQYF.

This clonotype was found many times. The chain is built from TRBV7-8 and TRBJ2-1; perhaps TRBD2 as D (6 bases). The ends were cut back, 1 base at V and 0 bases at J, with 10 bases in the middle. The CDR3 consists of 16 residues. CDR1 is SGHVS, CDR2 FQNEAQ, per germline. CDR3 sequence reads: CASSLDYGSSYNEQFF. CDR3 DNA sequence: TGTGCCAGCAGCTTAGACTACGGGAGCTCCTACAATGAGCAGTTCTTC.

The chain carries TRBV12-5 and TRBJ2-3, with 9 nucleotides matching TRBD2. Germline V gives CDR1 LGHNT, CDR2 FRNRAP. The CDR3 runs 14 residues. The junction had 6 bases not matched to a gene; V was cut back by 7 bases and J by 4 bases. DNA for the CDR3: TGTGCTAGTGCTAGCGGGGAAGGGGCAGATACGCAGTATTTT. This encodes CASASGEGADTQYF.

Ten or more counts support this clonotype. The V and J genes are TRBV7-8 and TRBJ2-3; D gene ambiguous. The germline V gene has CDR1 SGHVS and CDR2 FQNEAQ. This CDR3 is 16 amino acids long. V was shortened by 5 bases and J by 5 bases, with 20 bases between the two germline ends. The CDR3 here is CASSPRVAVVVDTQYF. The CDR3 nucleotides read TGTGCCAGCAGCCCACGGGTAGCCGTCGTGGTAGATACGCAGTATTTT.

The V gene is TRBV7-9, the J gene TRBJ1-5, with 7 nucleotides matching TRBD1. The V and J ends lost 5 bases and 0 bases, in that order; junction bases with no gene match: 13. The CDR3 has 18 amino acids. Germline V lookup: CDR1 SEHNR, CDR2 FQNEAQ (reference sequence). The CDR3, as DNA: TGTGCCAGCAGCCCGGGAACAGACAGGGACTATAGCAATCAGCCCCAGCATTTT. Translated: CASSPGTDRDYSNQPQHF.

The V call is TRBV19, the J call TRBJ1-2; 9 bases match TRBD1. Germline lookup yields CDR1 LNHDA and CDR2 SQIVND (reference sequence). The CDR3 has 13 amino acids. J was trimmed by 8 bases and V by 6 bases; bases with no gene match: 7. The CDR3 loop reads CASRTWTGEGYTF. The CDR3 DNA reads TGTGCCAGTAGAACCTGGACAGGGGAAGGCTACACCTTC. The whole variable domain, filled in from reference TRBV19 and TRBJ1-2, reads DGGITQSPKYLFRKEGQNVTLSCEQNLNHDAMYWYRQDPGQGLRLIYYSQIVNDFQKGDIAEGYSVSREKKESFPLTVTSAQKNPTAFYLCASRTWTGEGYTFGSGTRLTVV.

The chain has TRBV4-2 and TRBJ2-7; the D gene is possibly TRBD2 (5 bases). Germline loops: CDR1 LGHNA, CDR2 YNFKEQ. The length of the CDR3 is 16 residues. V was trimmed by 4 bases and J by 5 bases, leaving 21 bases between them. The CDR3, as DNA: TGTGCCAGCAGCCCCATGGCTGGCACTAGTGGGAACGAGCAGTACTTC. Translated, it gives CASSPMAGTSGNEQYF.

This clonotype turned up a few times. This sequence joins TRBV7-9 and TRBJ1-2, with 8 bases fitting TRBD1. Germline CDR1 reads SEHNR; CDR2 reads FQNEAQ (reference sequence). J was trimmed by 6 bases and V by 5 bases; bases with no gene match: 8. The CDR3 sequence is 14 residues long. The CDR3 region has the DNA TGTGCCAGCAGCATGACAGGGGAGGGTCATGGCTACACCTTC. Translating it yields CASSMTGEGHGYTF.

The chain carries TRBV7-2 and TRBJ2-5; 14 bases match TRBD2. J gave up 2 bases and V 7 bases, and 15 bases lay outside the gene matches. The CDR3 covers 19 residues. Germline-derived CDR1 and CDR2 are SGHTA and FQGNSA. CDR3 amino acids: CASTYLGGLAGDFQETQYF. CDR3 sequence (DNA): TGTGCCAGCACCTACCTCGGGGGACTAGCGGGGGACTTTCAAGAGACCCAGTACTTC. Combining the CDR3 with reference TRBV7-2 and TRBJ2-5 gives the whole variable domain GAGVSQSPSNKVTEKGKDVELRCDPISGHTALYWYRQSLGQGLEFLIYFQGNSAPDKSGLPSDRFSAERTGGSVSTLTIQRTQQEDSAVYLCASTYLGGLAGDFQETQYFGPGTRLLVL.